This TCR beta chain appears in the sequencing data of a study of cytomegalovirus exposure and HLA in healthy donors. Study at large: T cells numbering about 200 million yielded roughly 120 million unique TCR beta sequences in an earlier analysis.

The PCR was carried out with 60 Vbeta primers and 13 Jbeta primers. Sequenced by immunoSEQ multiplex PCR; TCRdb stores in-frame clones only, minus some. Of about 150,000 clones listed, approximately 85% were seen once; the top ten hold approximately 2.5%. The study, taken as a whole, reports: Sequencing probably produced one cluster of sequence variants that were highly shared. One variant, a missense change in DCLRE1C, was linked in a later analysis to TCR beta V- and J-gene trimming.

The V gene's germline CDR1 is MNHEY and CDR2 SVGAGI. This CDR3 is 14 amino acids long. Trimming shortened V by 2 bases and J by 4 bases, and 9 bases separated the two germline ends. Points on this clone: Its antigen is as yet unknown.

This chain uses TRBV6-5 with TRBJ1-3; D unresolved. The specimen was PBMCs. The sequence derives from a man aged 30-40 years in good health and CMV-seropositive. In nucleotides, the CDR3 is TGTGCCAGCAGTTACGTGCGAGGGGGAAACACCATATATTTT. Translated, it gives CASSYVRGGNTIYF.